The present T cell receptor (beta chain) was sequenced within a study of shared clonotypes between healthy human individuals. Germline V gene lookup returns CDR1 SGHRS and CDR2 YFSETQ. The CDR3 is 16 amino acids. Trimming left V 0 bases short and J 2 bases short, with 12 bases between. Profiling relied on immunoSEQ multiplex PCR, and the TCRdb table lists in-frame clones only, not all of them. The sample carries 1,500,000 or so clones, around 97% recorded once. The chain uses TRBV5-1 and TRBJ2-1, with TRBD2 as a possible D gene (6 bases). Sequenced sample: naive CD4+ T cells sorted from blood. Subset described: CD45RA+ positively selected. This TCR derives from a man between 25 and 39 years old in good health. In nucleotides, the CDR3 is TGCGCCAGCAGCTTGGATGGTAGCGGAGCCTACAATGAGCAGTTCTTC. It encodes CASSLDGSGAYNEQFF.